Shown below are 9 T cell receptor beta chains from a single sample sequenced in a study of early T cells in non-severe SARS-CoV-2 infection (dated by TCRdb to the early 2020s). Library preparation was by 5' RACE. The reads were generated on a NextSeq 500. TCRdb trimmed the raw reads at Q25, called clones with MiXCR and kept productive beta chains. Each entry is one CDR3 protein sequence, shown with its most common DNA and genes. The sample table shows tens of thousands of distinct CDR3 sequences, and over 12% are seen once. The top ten clones comprise roughly 3.9% of the sample. The sequencing here drew on whole blood, taken at baseline. These receptors were obtained from an adult who was a healthcare worker with PCR-confirmed SARS-CoV-2 infection or an uninfected control (not recorded which).

The V call is TRBV20-1, the J call TRBJ2-3, with TRBD1 identical over 8 bases. V lost 3 bases, J lost 6 bases, and 11 bases stayed unmatched. The CDR3 runs 15 residues. Germline values: CDR1 DFQATT, CDR2 SNEGSKA (reference sequence). CDR3 sequence reads: CSARTRDRRSDTQYF. The CDR3 DNA reads TGCAGTGCTAGGACCCGGGACAGGAGGTCGGATACGCAGTATTTT.

The chain uses TRBV27 and TRBJ1-2; 9 bases are shared with TRBD1. V dropped 6 bases and J dropped 4; count of bases not matched to a gene: 18. Germline CDR1 is MNHEY and CDR2 is SMNVEV (reference sequence). The CDR3 length is 18 residues. The CDR3 DNA reads TGTGCCAGCAGCCCATATATTGGTCAGGGACAGGGAGGCTATGGCTACACCTTC. It encodes CASSPYIGQGQGGYGYTF.

Many counts were recorded for this clonotype. V and J are TRBV28 and TRBJ2-5; 7 bases agree with TRBD2. This CDR3 spans 12 amino acids. V gave up 11 bases and J gave up 9 bases; unmatched junction bases: 12. Germline V lookup: CDR1 MDHEN, CDR2 SYDVKM. CDR3 region: CASHPHGGAQYF. Written as DNA, the CDR3 is TGTGCCTCTCACCCTCATGGGGGGGCCCAGTACTTC.

This clonotype came up a few times. This chain uses TRBV27 with TRBJ2-2, with 13 bases that match TRBD2. This CDR3 region has 16 residues. Germline V gene sequence: CDR1 MNHEY, CDR2 SMNVEV (reference sequence). Unmatched junction bases numbered 6, after V lost 4 bases and J lost 7 bases. CDR3 coding DNA: TGTGCCAGCAGTTCTCTACTAGCGGGAGGGGTCGGGGAGCTGTTTTTT. Amino acids: CASSSLLAGGVGELFF.

This clonotype is judged medium-sized. The V and J genes are TRBV6-6 and TRBJ2-7; TRBD2 matches 7 bases. The V segment lost 2 bases and the J segment 4 bases; nucleotides outside the gene matches: 14. Germline V gene lookup returns CDR1 MNHNY and CDR2 SVGAGI (reference sequence). The CDR3 is made up of 17 amino acids. This CDR3 is CASSYPLRGQGGYEQYF. DNA of the CDR3: TGTGCCAGCAGTTACCCCCTCCGAGGGCAGGGAGGGTACGAGCAGTACTTC.

The V call is TRBV20-1, the J call TRBJ1-1; D is ambiguous. This CDR3 is 12 amino acids long. Germline values: CDR1 DFQATT, CDR2 SNEGSKA (reference sequence). Trimming took off 3 bases at V and 5 bases at J, with 10 bases between the two ends. The DNA of the CDR3 is TGCAGTGCTAGGGAAGGGATTACTGAAGCTTTCTTT. Protein product: CSAREGITEAFF.

V is TRBV11-2 and J is TRBJ2-7; 7 bases map to TRBD2. The trim removed 8 bases at V and 2 bases at J, leaving 12 bases unmatched. Germline V gene data show CDR1 as SGHAT and CDR2 as FQNNGV. The CDR3 has 15 residues. CDR3 loop: CASCPTGGSPYEQYF. Written as DNA, the CDR3 is TGTGCCAGCTGCCCGACGGGAGGCTCTCCCTACGAGCAGTACTTC.

J is TRBJ2-7 and V is TRBV7-2, with 13 bases that match TRBD2. The CDR3 sequence is 18 residues long. The ends lost 5 bases at V and 3 bases at J; junction bases unmatched: 13. Germline CDR1 reads SGHTA; CDR2 reads FQGNSA. The CDR3, as DNA: TGTGCCAGCAGCCCTTGGGTGAGGACTAGCGGGAGTTTCTACGAGCAGTACTTC. This sequence encodes CASSPWVRTSGSFYEQYF.

The V call is TRBV27, the J call TRBJ2-5; 10 bases agree with TRBD1. The CDR3 totals 16 residues. CDR1 and CDR2 from the germline V gene are MNHEY and SMNVEV (reference sequence). The ends lost 6 bases at V and 6 bases at J; junction bases unmatched: 13. CDR3 bases: TGTGCCAGCAGCCCGCGGGCCGGGACAGGGGTAAAGACCCAGTACTTC. It codes for CASSPRAGTGVKTQYF.